This T cell receptor (beta chain) was found in a study of blood T cell repertoires in COVID-19. Original processing notes: The authors estimated nucleated cell counts from reference gene primer amplification. The repertoire was sequenced with immunoSEQ multiplex PCR; TCRdb's copy has only in-frame clones and lacks some. V, J and clone size are taken as reported in that table, and D and trimming were inferred from the DNA itself. This table has around 150,000 clones, roughly 90% appearing once. This clone was observed a single time. The V end was cut by 5 bases, the J end by 5 bases, with 12 bases between. Per the germline V gene, CDR1 is WSHSY and CDR2 is SAAADI. There are 13 residues in the CDR3.

The TCR comes from a man in his fifties with active or convalescent COVID-19. The rearrangement uses TRBV10-2 and TRBJ1-2; a possible D gene is TRBD1 (6 bases). Sequenced: peripheral blood. CDR3 loop: CASSSRGIYGYTF. The CDR3 nucleotides are TGCGCCAGCAGTAGTAGGGGGATTTATGGCTACACCTTC.